The T cell receptor (beta chain) under discussion was sequenced for a study of blood T cell repertoires in COVID-19 (dated by TCRdb to the early 2020s). Turning to the overall study: Samples covering the acute and convalescent phases of COVID-19 were provided by collaborators in the United States, Italy and Spain. The material from the prospective study consisted of cDNA or gDNA derived from T cells, B-cell-depleted T cells, or PBMCs. The repertoires were released in a freely available public database intended as a resource for research on the immune response to SARS-CoV-2. A de-identified subject ID, COVID-19 status, age in years and sex were almost always included in the sample metadata. The samples were drawn from the first 160 participants of the ongoing ImmuneRACE study and from 1,254 subjects provided by 6 global collaborators. The dataset comprised deeply sampled blood TCRbeta repertoires from subjects exposed to, actively infected with, or recovered from COVID-19. Where HLA class I and class II types were available, the types were taken from metadata supplied by the sample provider, not from assay-based typing. Paper-wide results and their limitations: How much clinical and demographic metadata was included differed by source and by participant, and the metadata was provided uncurated.

A note on this clone: It lacks a known antigen. No base quality information exists; no much larger clone differs at one position.

Trimming accounts for 6 bases at V and 9 bases at J, while the number of junction bases matched to no gene is 8. The germline V gene encodes CDR1 SNHLY and CDR2 FYNNEI. From cysteine to phenylalanine, the CDR3 is 12 amino acids long. Just CDR3 DNA is preserved here, 36 bases in frame from base 1. Participants in the prospective study were aged about 18 to 95 years, lived in some 24 United States geographic areas, and enrolled through a virtual design. Cohort assignment in the prospective study relied on participant-reported clinical history from a screening survey and a study questionnaire. Recovered participants in ImmuneRACE Cohort 3 were defined as having two consecutive negative NP/OP PCR tests, clearance from a healthcare professional, or resolution of symptoms. In the prospective study, whole blood, serum and a nasopharyngeal or oropharyngeal swab were collected from each participant by mobile phlebotomists. Additional blood draws and questionnaires over an approximately 2-month period could optionally be provided by prospective study participants. Prospective study blood samples were shipped either frozen or at room temperature before DNA extraction.

TCRbeta CDR3 regions were amplified from genomic DNA using the immunoSEQ Assay, a bias-controlled multiplex PCR. The source study handled its data this way. The number of nucleated cells in each sample was estimated from the amplification of reference gene primers within the assay. Sequence reads were collapsed and filtered to measure the absolute abundance of every unique TCRbeta CDR3 rearrangement. For each sample, productive Simpson clonality was calculated as the square root of Simpson's diversity index over productive rearrangements. TCRdb retrieved this table from immuneACCESS and kept in-frame rearrangements only. Not all clones are present; in checked studies, unresolved V genes account for under half, and no reason is known for the remainder. V, J and clone size reflect that table, while D and trimming were determined from the DNA. The sample includes about 200,000 clones, with about 89% observed a single time. The ten largest make up approximately 8.2% of the sample.

Material: PBMCs or T cells enriched from blood (not recorded which). This receptor was taken from a young woman who had recovered from COVID-19. The chain is made from TRBV2 and TRBJ2-7, and TRBD1 matches 7 of the central bases. CDR3 sequence: CASSSTGMAQYF. The DNA sequence reads TGTGCCAGCAGCTCGACAGGGATGGCGCAGTACTTC. The reference TRBV2 and TRBJ2-7 proteins fill in what lies around the CDR3, so the full variable domain reads EPEVTQTPSHQVTQMGQEVILRCVPISNHLYFYWYRQILGQKVEFLVSFYNNEISEKSEIFDDQFSVERPDGSNFTLKIRSTKLEDSAMYFCASSSTGMAQYFGPGTRLTVT.